These 19 T cell receptor beta chains originate from one sample sequenced in a study of T cell responses to AZD1222 COVID-19 vaccine. Measured with immunoSEQ multiplex PCR; TCRdb has only the in-frame clones, and not every one. The repertoire holds over 55,000 clones, under 90% seen once, with roughly 6% in the top ten. Material: peripheral blood, obtained 28 days after the second AZD1222 dose. The receptor source for this set is an adult who received the AZD1222 COVID-19 vaccine.

This clone was counted a few times. This sequence joins TRBV5-1 and TRBJ2-2; D is undetermined. The germline V gene encodes CDR1 SGHRS and CDR2 YFSETQ. V lost 4 bases, J lost 7 bases, and 20 bases lay in between. CDR3 size: 16 residues. As DNA, the CDR3 is TGCGCCAGCAGCACCACAGCCTCAGTCTCGGGCGGGGAGCTGTTTTTT. Amino acids: CASSTTASVSGGELFF.

This chain links TRBV12-3 or TRBV12-4 with TRBJ1-4; 7 nucleotides agree with TRBD1. CDR3 size: 13 residues. J was trimmed by 8 bases and V by 6 bases; bases with no gene match: 6. CDR3 protein: CASSQGVQEKLFF. Written as DNA, the CDR3 is TGTGCCAGCAGCCAGGGGGTTCAGGAAAAACTGTTTTTT.

The CDR3 sequence: CASSPGRVYGYTF. The CDR3 bases are TGTGCCAGCAGCCCCGGTAGGGTCTATGGCTACACCTTC. The V call is TRBV7-9, the J call TRBJ1-2; D gene uncertain. This CDR3 region has 13 residues. Trimming removed 5 bases from V and 4 bases from J, with 11 bases in between. The germline V gene encodes CDR1 SEHNR and CDR2 FQNEAQ (reference sequence).

CDR3 residues: CASSPQAYTVWNTGELFF. CDR3 DNA: TGCGCCAGCAGCCCACAAGCGTATACAGTGTGGAACACCGGGGAGCTGTTTTTT. The chain links TRBV4-1 to TRBJ2-2; D is uncertain. Germline loops: CDR1 MGHRA, CDR2 YSYEKL. Trimming stripped 4 bases from V and 1 base from J, with 19 bases between. CDR3 length equals 18 residues.

The CDR3 reads CASSLEGTTTTDTQYF. CDR3 coding DNA: TGTGCCAGCAGCTTAGAGGGGACTACGACCACAGATACGCAGTATTTT. This chain connects TRBV11-3 to TRBJ2-3; the match to TRBD2 covers 7 bases. Trimming at V came to 0 bases and at J to 2 bases, leaving 5 bases not matched to a gene. Germline CDR1 and CDR2: SGHNT and YENEEA. This CDR3 is built from 16 residues.

This chain links TRBV11-2 with TRBJ1-2, with a weak D call TRBD1 (5 bases). The CDR3 sequence is 16 residues long. Trimming removed 5 bases at V and 3 bases at J, with 19 bases between. Germline-derived CDR1 and CDR2 are SGHAT and FQNNGV. The CDR3 loop is CASSPVGGDWDYGYTF. The CDR3 DNA sequence: TGTGCCAGCAGCCCAGTGGGCGGGGACTGGGACTATGGCTACACCTTC.

The chain combines TRBV30 with TRBJ2-7, with D perhaps TRBD1 (5 bases). This CDR3 spans 14 amino acids. V lost 0 bases and J 6 bases, leaving 15 bases between the germline ends. Germline V lookup: CDR1 GTSNPN, CDR2 SVGIG (reference sequence). The CDR3 spells CAWSVAREAPEQYF. The CDR3 region has the DNA TGTGCCTGGAGTGTTGCCAGGGAAGCCCCCGAGCAGTACTTC.

This CDR3 reads CASSQRDGSEKLFF. CDR3 nucleotide sequence: TGTGCCAGCAGCCAAAGGGATGGGAGTGAAAAACTGTTTTTT. J is TRBJ1-4 and V is TRBV3-1 (or the pseudogene TRBV3-2); D gene unclear. Germline CDR1 reads LGHDT; CDR2 reads YNNKEL (reference sequence). This CDR3 comprises 14 residues. With 2 bases removed from V and 7 bases from J, the gap between germline ends came to 11 bases.

The V gene is TRBV4-1, the J gene TRBJ2-5, with 8 positions matching TRBD2. This CDR3 is 14 amino acids long. Germline loops: CDR1 MGHRA, CDR2 YSYEKL. V lost 0 bases and J lost 4; bases outside the gene matches: 1. CDR3 bases: TGCGCCAGCAGCCAAGATCGGGGGGGAGAGACCCAGTACTTC. Translation: CASSQDRGGETQYF.

This chain joins TRBV28 and TRBJ1-1, with TRBD1 matching over 10 bases. The CDR3 sequence is 14 residues long. V dropped 5 bases and J dropped 5; count of bases not matched to a gene: 5. Germline CDR1 reads MDHEN; CDR2 reads SYDVKM. The CDR3 is CASSLGQGGTEAFF. The CDR3 bases are TGTGCCAGCAGTCTCGGACAGGGGGGAACTGAAGCTTTCTTT.

The rearrangement uses TRBV6-5 and TRBJ2-2, with D hard to call. This CDR3 spans 16 amino acids. V dropped 0 bases and J dropped 7 bases, with 15 bases sitting between them. Germline-derived CDR1 and CDR2 are MNHEY and SVGAGI. CDR3 sequence: CASSYSMPGYDGELFF. As DNA, the CDR3 is TGTGCCAGCAGTTACTCGATGCCCGGGTATGACGGGGAGCTGTTTTTT.

The V and J genes are TRBV7-2 and TRBJ1-5; no firm D call. This CDR3 contains 12 residues. Germline CDR1 is SGHTA and CDR2 is FQGNSA. The germline V and J ends were trimmed by 3 bases and 3 bases, with 3 bases remaining between them. The CDR3 loop is CASSLANQPQHF. DNA for the CDR3: TGTGCCAGCAGCTTGGCCAATCAGCCCCAGCATTTT. The full variable domain, its missing parts supplied by reference TRBV7-2 and TRBJ1-5, is GAGVSQSPSNKVTEKGKDVELRCDPISGHTALYWYRQSLGQGLEFLIYFQGNSAPDKSGLPSDRFSAERTGGSVSTLTIQRTQQEDSAVYLCASSLANQPQHFGDGTRLSIL.

There are a few counts of this clone. The V gene is TRBV12-5, the J gene TRBJ2-3; D is uncertain. Trimming removed 9 bases from V and 5 bases from J, with 12 bases in between. This CDR3 is 12 amino acids long. The V gene's germline CDR1 is LGHNT and CDR2 FRNRAP. CDR3 in DNA: TGTGCTAGCAGGCTCAGCGAAGATACGCAGTATTTT. This encodes CASRLSEDTQYF.

V gene TRBV12-5 combines with J gene TRBJ2-2; 8 bases agree with TRBD2. V lost 0 bases, J lost 6 bases, and 18 bases stayed unmatched. Germline V lookup: CDR1 LGHNT, CDR2 FRNRAP. The CDR3 length is 20 residues. CDR3 residues: CASGLVPRGLERREAGELFF. For the CDR3, the DNA is TGTGCTAGTGGTTTGGTCCCTCGGGGACTAGAGCGCAGGGAGGCCGGGGAGCTGTTTTTT.

The chain uses TRBV7-9 and TRBJ2-1; 7 bases match TRBD2. The CDR3 has 15 residues. V shed 0 bases, J shed 9 bases, and the junction held 8 bases outside the gene matches. Germline V gives CDR1 SEHNR, CDR2 FQNEAQ (reference sequence). CDR3 amino acids: CASSLAGSSGTEQFF. Written as DNA, the CDR3 is TGTGCCAGCAGCTTAGCGGGTTCCAGCGGGACTGAGCAGTTCTTC. Filled out from reference TRBV7-9 and TRBJ2-1, the complete variable domain reads DTGVSQNPRHKITKRGQNVTFRCDPISEHNRLYWYRQTLGQGPEFLTYFQNEAQLEKSRLLSDRFSAERPKGSFSTLEIQRTEQGDSAMYLCASSLAGSSGTEQFFGPGTRLTVL.

The J gene is TRBJ2-2, the V gene TRBV3-1 (or the pseudogene TRBV3-2), with D possibly being TRBD2 (7 bases). The V and J ends lost 6 bases and 4 bases respectively, with 15 bases between them. The CDR3 is 15 residues long. Germline V CDR1 and CDR2: LGHDT, YNNKEL (reference sequence). Written as DNA, the CDR3 is TGTGCCAGCAGGGGGGGGGCCGGCGGCACCGGGGAGCTGTTTTTT. Translated, it gives CASRGGAGGTGELFF.

This clone appeared once. V usage is TRBV5-8 and J usage is TRBJ2-5; D remains unclear. The CDR3 runs to 15 residues. Trimming cost V 0 bases and J 0 bases, with 9 bases left between them. The germline CDR1 and CDR2 sequences are SGHTS and YDEGEE. The CDR3 DNA reads TGTGCCAGCAGCTTGGTTGGCGGAAACCAAGAGACCCAGTACTTC. As protein: CASSLVGGNQETQYF.

The chain recombines TRBV29-1 with TRBJ2-5, with 9 nucleotides matching TRBD2. V shed 7 bases and J 5 bases; nucleotides not matched to a gene: 11. The CDR3 spans 14 residues. CDR1 and CDR2 from the germline V gene are SQVTM and ANQGSEA. The CDR3 DNA reads as TGCAGCGCCGCCAGCGGGGGGAGCCAGGAGACCCAGTACTTC. This translates into CSAASGGSQETQYF.

This clone was seen only once. The chain uses TRBV19 and TRBJ2-7; possibly TRBD1 for D (5 bases). Per the germline V gene, CDR1 is LNHDA and CDR2 is SQIVND (reference sequence). The CDR3 covers 13 residues. Between the trimmed V and J ends, which lost 3 bases and 6 bases, there was a span of 12 bases. The DNA of the CDR3 is TGTGCCAGTAGTATCGCAGGGTTTGGCGAGCAGTACTTC. Its translation: CASSIAGFGEQYF.